The rows below give T cell receptor beta chains drawn from one sample of a study of blood T cell repertoires in COVID-19. Assay used: immunoSEQ multiplex PCR; TCRdb lists only in-frame clones, some missing. The sample lists approximately 250,000 clones, 70% to 85% occurring once. Source material: PBMCs or T cells enriched from blood (not recorded which). The receptor set was obtained from a middle-aged man who had recovered from COVID-19. CDR3s leave out the opening cysteine and the closing phenylalanine or tryptophan. Each record gives: D gene, V gene, J gene, CDR3 protein. A D gene is named only where the DNA matches it firmly.

TRBD1	TRBV6-5	TRBJ1-2	ASRPDRETSYGYT
-	TRBV21-1	TRBJ2-7	ASSSNYRGRFGQY
-	TRBV27	TRBJ1-2	ASSSAGFGYT
-	TRBV4-2	TRBJ2-7	ASSQDGGRQSQY
-	TRBV7-2	TRBJ1-5	ASSPRGGQPQH
-	TRBV6-1	TRBJ1-1	ASSEIFSLSEAF
-	TRBV23-1	TRBJ2-1	ARNRNEQF
-	TRBV30	TRBJ1-6	AWALQANSPLH
-	TRBV9	TRBJ1-1	ASSVGGWDTEAF
TRBD1	TRBV10-3	TRBJ2-7	ASRVTGTGSEQY
TRBD1	TRBV19	TRBJ1-6	ASSTRGQTKNSPLH
TRBD2	TRBV18	TRBJ2-2	ASSPGLANTGELF
-	TRBV2	TRBJ2-7	ASSQQQGGEQY
TRBD1	TRBV6-4	TRBJ1-4	ASRGHRGTTGEKLF
TRBD1	TRBV24-1	TRBJ2-1	ASASGGSYNEQF
-	TRBV28	TRBJ1-1	ATGGPTNTEAF
-	TRBV7-3	TRBJ2-1	ASSPSGRGSYNEQF
TRBD1	TRBV28	TRBJ1-3	ASSRDSKDTIY
TRBD1	TRBV5-1	TRBJ2-7	ASSLLTGAIYEQY
-	TRBV5-4	TRBJ2-7	ASSLGRGNYEQY
TRBD1	TRBV18	TRBJ2-3	ASSPGTGSDTQY
-	TRBV7-9	TRBJ1-1	ASSASGPEAF
-	TRBV6-5	TRBJ2-5	ASSYSSETQY
-	TRBV28	TRBJ1-1	AISRAADTEAF
TRBD1	TRBV7-9	TRBJ1-1	ASSMTGRTEAF
-	TRBV15	TRBJ2-1	ATTGTYYNEQF